The clone carrying this T cell receptor (beta chain) showed up just once. Individuals drawn from under 30 US areas were roughly 18 to 95 years old. Repertoires were generated with immunoSEQ multiplex PCR, while TCRdb's copy carries only in-frame clones and drops some. The data contain about 430,000 clones, around nine tenths of them seen just once; the ten biggest clones take up approximately 1.5%. The data derive from a study of blood T cell repertoires in COVID-19. The CDR3 is made up of 14 amino acids. Germline CDR1 SGHRS, CDR2 YFSETQ. Trimming stripped 0 bases from V and 5 bases from J, with 8 bases between.

V and J are TRBV5-1 and TRBJ2-2, with D perhaps matching TRBD1 (6 bases). The sequence was collected from a woman aged 18-35 years who had been exposed to COVID-19. The sample comprised PBMCs or T cells enriched from blood (not recorded which). The CDR3 DNA reads as TGCGCCAGCAGCTTGGGGGGGCAGACCGGGGAGCTGTTTTTT. Translating it yields CASSLGGQTGELFF.